This T cell receptor (beta chain) was retrieved from a study of T cell clonality in common variable immunodeficiency. General study findings and limits: Shared TCRbeta clones were fewer between CVID subjects than controls. TCRbeta clonality was increased in CVID versus healthy controls. In common variable immunodeficiency, TCR beta chains reportedly carried fewer deletions and N-nucleotide insertions. CVID patient heterogeneity limited repertoire-clinical complication correlations.

As concerns this clone: Antigen: not known.

Assay: immunoSEQ multiplex PCR; the TCRdb copy retains only in-frame clones and omits some. Singletons are absent from the sample, which has 20,000 to 30,000 clones. Material: peripheral blood mononuclear cells. The clonotype was recovered from a human donor with common variable immunodeficiency.

Incomplete CDR3 DNA: TGTGCCAGCAGTCCCTCGAGATTAGGGGGCAGTCAGCCC. Protein product: CASSPSRLGGSQP. The whole CDR3 sequence reads CASSPSRLGGSQPQHF. This chain connects TRBV2 to TRBJ1-5, with 7 bases identical to TRBD1. The read gets to within 3 residues of the CDR3 end, and the germline J gene fills in the rest. The CDR3 sequence is 16 residues long. CDR1 is SNHLY, CDR2 FYNNEI, per germline. Trimming at V came to 5 bases and at J to 6 bases, leaving 13 bases not matched to a gene.